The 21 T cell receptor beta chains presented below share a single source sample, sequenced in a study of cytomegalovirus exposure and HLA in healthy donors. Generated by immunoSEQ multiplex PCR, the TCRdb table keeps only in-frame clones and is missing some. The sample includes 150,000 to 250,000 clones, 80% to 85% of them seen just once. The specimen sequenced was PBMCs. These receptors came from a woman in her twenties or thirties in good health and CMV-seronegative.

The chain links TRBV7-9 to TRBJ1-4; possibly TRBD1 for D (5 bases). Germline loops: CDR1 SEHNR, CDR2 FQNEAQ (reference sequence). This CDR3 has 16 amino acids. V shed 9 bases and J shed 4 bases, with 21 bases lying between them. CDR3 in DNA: TGTGCCAGTCGATCCTGGGGGGAAGGCATTAATGAAAAACTGTTTTTT. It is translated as CASRSWGEGINEKLFF.

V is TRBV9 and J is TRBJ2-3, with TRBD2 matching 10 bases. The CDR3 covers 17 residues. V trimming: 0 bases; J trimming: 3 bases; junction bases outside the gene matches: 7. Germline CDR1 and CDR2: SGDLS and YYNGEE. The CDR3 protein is CASSVGFWTSGTDTQYF. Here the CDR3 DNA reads TGTGCCAGCAGCGTAGGGTTTTGGACTAGCGGTACAGATACGCAGTATTTT. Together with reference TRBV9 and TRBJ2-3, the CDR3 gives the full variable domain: DSGVTQTPKHLITATGQRVTLRCSPRSGDLSVYWYQQSLDQGLQFLIQYYNGEERAKGNILERFSAQQFPDLHSELNLSSLELGDSALYFCASSVGFWTSGTDTQYFGPGTRLTVL.

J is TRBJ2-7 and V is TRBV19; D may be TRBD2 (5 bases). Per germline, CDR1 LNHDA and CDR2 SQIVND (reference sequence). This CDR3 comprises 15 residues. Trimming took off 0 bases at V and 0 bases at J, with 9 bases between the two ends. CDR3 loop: CASSIDRESSYEQYF. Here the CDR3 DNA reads TGTGCCAGTAGTATAGATAGGGAGAGCTCCTACGAGCAGTACTTC.

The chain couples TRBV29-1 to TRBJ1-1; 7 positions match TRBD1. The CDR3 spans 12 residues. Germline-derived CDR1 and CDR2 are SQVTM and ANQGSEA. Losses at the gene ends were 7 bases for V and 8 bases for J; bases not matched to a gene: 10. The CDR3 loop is CSADRRTGEAFF. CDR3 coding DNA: TGCAGCGCCGACCGACGGACAGGAGAAGCTTTCTTT. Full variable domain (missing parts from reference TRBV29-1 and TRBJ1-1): SAVISQKPSRDICQRGTSLTIQCQVDSQVTMMFWYRQQPGQSLTLIATANQGSEATYESGFVIDKFPISRPNLTFSTLTVSNMSPEDSSIYLCSADRRTGEAFFGQGTRLTVV.

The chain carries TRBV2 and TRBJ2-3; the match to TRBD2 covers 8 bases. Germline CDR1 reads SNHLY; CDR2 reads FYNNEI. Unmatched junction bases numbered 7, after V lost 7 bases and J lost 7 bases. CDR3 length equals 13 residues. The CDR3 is CASTGTRRNTQYF. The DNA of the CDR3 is TGTGCCAGCACCGGGACTAGGAGGAATACGCAGTATTTT.

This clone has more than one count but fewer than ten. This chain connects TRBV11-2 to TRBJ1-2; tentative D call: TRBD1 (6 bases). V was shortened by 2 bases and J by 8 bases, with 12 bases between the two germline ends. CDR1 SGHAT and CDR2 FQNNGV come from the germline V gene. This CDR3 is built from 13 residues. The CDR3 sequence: CASSLQQGGGYTF. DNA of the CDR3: TGTGCCAGCAGCTTACAACAGGGTGGGGGCTACACCTTC.

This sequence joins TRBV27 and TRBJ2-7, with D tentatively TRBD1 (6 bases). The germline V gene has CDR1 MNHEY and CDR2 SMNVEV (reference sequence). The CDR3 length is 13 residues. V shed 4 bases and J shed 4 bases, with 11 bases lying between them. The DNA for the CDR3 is TGTGCCAGCAGTTACAGGGTGAATTACGAGCAGTACTTC. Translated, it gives CASSYRVNYEQYF.

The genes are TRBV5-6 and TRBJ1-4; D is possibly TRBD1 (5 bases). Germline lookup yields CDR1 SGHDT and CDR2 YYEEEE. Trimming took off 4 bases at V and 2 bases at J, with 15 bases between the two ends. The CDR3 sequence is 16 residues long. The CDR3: CASSPEPRATNEKLFF. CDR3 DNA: TGTGCCAGCAGCCCTGAACCCAGGGCCACTAATGAAAAACTGTTTTTT.

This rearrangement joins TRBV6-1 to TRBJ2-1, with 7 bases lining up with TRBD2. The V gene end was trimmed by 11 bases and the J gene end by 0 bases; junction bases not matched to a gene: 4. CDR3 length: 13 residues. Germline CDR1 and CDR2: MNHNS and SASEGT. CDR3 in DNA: TGTGCCGGGGGGACTACCTCCTACAATGAGCAGTTCTTC. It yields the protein CAGGTTSYNEQFF.

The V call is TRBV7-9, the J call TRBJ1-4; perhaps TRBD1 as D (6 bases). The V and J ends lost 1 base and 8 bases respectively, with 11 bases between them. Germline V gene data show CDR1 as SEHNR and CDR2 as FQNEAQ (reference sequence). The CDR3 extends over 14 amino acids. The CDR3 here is CASSLEGVSEKLFF. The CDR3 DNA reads TGTGCCAGCAGCTTAGAGGGGGTGTCGGAAAAACTGTTTTTT.

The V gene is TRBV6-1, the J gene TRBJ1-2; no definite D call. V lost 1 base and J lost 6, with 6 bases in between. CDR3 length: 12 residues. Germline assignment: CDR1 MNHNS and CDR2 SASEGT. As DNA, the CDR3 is TGTGCCAGCAGTGAAGTCGGGGATGGCTACACCTTC. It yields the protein CASSEVGDGYTF.

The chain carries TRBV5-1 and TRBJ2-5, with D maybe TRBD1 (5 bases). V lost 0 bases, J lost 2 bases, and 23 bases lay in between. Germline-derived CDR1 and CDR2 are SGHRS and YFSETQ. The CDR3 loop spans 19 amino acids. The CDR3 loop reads CASSLGSTGLPPLQETQYF. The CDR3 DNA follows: TGCGCCAGCAGCTTGGGAAGCACAGGCCTCCCTCCACTACAAGAGACCCAGTACTTC.

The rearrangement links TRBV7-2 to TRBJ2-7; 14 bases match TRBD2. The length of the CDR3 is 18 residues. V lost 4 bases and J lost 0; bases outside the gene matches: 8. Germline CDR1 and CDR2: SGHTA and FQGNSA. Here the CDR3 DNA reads TGTGCCAGCAGCTACATAGCGGGGACTAGCGGGAGCTCCTACGAGCAGTACTTC. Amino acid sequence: CASSYIAGTSGSSYEQYF.

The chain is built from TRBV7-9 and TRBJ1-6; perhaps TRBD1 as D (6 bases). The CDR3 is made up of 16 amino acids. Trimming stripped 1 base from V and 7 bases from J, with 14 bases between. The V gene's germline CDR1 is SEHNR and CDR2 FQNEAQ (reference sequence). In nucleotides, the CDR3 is TGTGCCAGCAGCTTAGGATTCCCAGGGGACAATTCACCCCTCCACTTT. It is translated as CASSLGFPGDNSPLHF.

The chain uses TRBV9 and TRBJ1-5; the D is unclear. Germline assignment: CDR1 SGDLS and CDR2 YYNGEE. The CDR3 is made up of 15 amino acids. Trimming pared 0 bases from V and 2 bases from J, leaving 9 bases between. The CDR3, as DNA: TGTGCCAGCAGCGTAGGTCCCGGGGGCAATCAGCCCCAGCATTTT. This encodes CASSVGPGGNQPQHF.

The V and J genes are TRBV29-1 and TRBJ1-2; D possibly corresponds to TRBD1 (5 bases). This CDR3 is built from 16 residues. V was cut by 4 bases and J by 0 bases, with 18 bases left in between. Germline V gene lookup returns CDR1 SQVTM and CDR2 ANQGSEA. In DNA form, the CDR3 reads TGCAGCGTTGTTGACGGCAGGGCTTATTCTAACTATGGCTACACCTTC. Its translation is CSVVDGRAYSNYGYTF.

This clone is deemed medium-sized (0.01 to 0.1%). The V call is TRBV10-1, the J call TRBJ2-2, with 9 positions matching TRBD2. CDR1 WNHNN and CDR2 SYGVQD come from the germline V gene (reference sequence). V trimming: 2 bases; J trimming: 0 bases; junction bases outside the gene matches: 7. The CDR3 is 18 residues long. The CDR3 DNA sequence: TGCGCCAGCAGTGAGGGCCCAGCGGGGGGCCCGAACACCGGGGAGCTGTTTTTT. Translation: CASSEGPAGGPNTGELFF.

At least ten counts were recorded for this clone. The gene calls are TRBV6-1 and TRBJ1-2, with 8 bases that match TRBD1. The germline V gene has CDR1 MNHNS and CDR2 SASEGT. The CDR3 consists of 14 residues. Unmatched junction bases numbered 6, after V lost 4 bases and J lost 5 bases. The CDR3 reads CASSGQGKLYGYTF. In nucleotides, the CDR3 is TGTGCCAGCAGTGGACAGGGGAAACTATATGGCTACACCTTC.

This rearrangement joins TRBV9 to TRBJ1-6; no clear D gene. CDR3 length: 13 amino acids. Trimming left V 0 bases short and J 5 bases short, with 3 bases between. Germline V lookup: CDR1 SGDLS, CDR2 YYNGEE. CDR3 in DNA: TGTGCCAGCAGCGTAGTAGATAATTCACCCCTCCACTTT. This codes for CASSVVDNSPLHF.

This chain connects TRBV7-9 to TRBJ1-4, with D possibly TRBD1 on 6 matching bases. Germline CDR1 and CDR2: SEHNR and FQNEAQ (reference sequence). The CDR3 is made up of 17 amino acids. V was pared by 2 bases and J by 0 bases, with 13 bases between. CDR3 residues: CASSLRGGVPTNEKLFF. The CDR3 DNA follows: TGTGCCAGCAGCTTAAGGGGGGGCGTTCCAACTAATGAAAAACTGTTTTTT.

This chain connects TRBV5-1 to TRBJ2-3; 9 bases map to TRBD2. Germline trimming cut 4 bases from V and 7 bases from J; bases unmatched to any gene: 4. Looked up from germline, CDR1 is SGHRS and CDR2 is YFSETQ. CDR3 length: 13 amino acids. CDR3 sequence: CASSPGLANTQYF. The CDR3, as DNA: TGCGCCAGCAGCCCAGGACTAGCGAATACGCAGTATTTT.